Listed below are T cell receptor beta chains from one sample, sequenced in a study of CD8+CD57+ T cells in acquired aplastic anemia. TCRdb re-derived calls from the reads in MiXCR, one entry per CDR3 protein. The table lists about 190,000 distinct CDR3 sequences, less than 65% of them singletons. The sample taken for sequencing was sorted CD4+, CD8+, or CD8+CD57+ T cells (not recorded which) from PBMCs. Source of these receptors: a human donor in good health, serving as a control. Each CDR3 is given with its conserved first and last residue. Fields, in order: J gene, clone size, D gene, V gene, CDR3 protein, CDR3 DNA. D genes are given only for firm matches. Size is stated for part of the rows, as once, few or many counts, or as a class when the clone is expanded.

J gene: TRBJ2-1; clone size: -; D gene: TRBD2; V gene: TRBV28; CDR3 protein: CVSSLVAGGRNEQFF; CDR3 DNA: TGTGTCAGCAGTTTAGTAGCGGGGGGGCGAAATGAGCAGTTCTTC
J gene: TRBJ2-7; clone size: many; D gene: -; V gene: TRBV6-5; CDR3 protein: CASSYSVSSYEQYF; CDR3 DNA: TGTGCCAGCAGTTACTCGGTCAGCTCCTACGAGCAGTACTTC
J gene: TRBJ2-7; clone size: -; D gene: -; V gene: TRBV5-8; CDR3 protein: CASSCWRLGSYEQHF; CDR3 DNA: TGTGCCAGCAGCTGCTGGCGGTTGGGTTCCTACGAGCAGCACTTC
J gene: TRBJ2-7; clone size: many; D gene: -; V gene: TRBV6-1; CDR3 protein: CASTLTRGNYEQYF; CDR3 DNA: TGTGCCAGCACTCTGACACGGGGAAACTACGAGCAGTACTTC
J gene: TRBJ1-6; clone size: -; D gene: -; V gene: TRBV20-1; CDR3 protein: CSASLTGNYNSPLHF; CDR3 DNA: TGCAGTGCTAGCCTAACGGGGAACTATAATTCACCCCTCCACTTT
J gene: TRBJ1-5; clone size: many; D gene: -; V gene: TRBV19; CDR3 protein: CASSIPPIYSNQPQHF; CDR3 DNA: TGTGCCAGTAGTATTCCTCCGATTTATAGCAATCAGCCCCAGCATTTT
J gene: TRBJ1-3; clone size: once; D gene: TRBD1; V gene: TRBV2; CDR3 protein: CASSSDRVSGNTIYF; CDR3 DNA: TGTGCCAGCAGTAGCGACAGGGTCTCTGGAAACACCATATATTTT
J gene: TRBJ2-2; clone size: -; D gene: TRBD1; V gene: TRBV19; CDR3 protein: CASSKGTGRASTGELFF; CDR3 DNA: TGTGCCAGTAGTAAGGGGACAGGGAGGGCGAGCACCGGGGAGCTGTTTTTT
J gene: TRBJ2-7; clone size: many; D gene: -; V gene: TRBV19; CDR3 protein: CASSIGGGPSYEQYF; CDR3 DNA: TGTGCCAGTAGTATCGGAGGGGGGCCCTCCTACGAGCAGTACTTC
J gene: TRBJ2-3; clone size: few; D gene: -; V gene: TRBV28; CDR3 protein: CASSSRGFMGTDTQYF; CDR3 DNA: TGTGCCAGCAGCAGCAGGGGATTCATGGGCACAGATACGCAGTATTTT
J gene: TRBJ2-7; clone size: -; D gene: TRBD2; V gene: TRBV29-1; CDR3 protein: CSVKTSGATYEQYF; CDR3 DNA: TGCAGCGTGAAGACTAGCGGGGCTACCTACGAGCAGTACTTC
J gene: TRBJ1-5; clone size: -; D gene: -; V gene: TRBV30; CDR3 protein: CAWAGGHNQPQHF; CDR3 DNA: TGTGCCTGGGCCGGGGGACACAATCAGCCCCAGCATTTT